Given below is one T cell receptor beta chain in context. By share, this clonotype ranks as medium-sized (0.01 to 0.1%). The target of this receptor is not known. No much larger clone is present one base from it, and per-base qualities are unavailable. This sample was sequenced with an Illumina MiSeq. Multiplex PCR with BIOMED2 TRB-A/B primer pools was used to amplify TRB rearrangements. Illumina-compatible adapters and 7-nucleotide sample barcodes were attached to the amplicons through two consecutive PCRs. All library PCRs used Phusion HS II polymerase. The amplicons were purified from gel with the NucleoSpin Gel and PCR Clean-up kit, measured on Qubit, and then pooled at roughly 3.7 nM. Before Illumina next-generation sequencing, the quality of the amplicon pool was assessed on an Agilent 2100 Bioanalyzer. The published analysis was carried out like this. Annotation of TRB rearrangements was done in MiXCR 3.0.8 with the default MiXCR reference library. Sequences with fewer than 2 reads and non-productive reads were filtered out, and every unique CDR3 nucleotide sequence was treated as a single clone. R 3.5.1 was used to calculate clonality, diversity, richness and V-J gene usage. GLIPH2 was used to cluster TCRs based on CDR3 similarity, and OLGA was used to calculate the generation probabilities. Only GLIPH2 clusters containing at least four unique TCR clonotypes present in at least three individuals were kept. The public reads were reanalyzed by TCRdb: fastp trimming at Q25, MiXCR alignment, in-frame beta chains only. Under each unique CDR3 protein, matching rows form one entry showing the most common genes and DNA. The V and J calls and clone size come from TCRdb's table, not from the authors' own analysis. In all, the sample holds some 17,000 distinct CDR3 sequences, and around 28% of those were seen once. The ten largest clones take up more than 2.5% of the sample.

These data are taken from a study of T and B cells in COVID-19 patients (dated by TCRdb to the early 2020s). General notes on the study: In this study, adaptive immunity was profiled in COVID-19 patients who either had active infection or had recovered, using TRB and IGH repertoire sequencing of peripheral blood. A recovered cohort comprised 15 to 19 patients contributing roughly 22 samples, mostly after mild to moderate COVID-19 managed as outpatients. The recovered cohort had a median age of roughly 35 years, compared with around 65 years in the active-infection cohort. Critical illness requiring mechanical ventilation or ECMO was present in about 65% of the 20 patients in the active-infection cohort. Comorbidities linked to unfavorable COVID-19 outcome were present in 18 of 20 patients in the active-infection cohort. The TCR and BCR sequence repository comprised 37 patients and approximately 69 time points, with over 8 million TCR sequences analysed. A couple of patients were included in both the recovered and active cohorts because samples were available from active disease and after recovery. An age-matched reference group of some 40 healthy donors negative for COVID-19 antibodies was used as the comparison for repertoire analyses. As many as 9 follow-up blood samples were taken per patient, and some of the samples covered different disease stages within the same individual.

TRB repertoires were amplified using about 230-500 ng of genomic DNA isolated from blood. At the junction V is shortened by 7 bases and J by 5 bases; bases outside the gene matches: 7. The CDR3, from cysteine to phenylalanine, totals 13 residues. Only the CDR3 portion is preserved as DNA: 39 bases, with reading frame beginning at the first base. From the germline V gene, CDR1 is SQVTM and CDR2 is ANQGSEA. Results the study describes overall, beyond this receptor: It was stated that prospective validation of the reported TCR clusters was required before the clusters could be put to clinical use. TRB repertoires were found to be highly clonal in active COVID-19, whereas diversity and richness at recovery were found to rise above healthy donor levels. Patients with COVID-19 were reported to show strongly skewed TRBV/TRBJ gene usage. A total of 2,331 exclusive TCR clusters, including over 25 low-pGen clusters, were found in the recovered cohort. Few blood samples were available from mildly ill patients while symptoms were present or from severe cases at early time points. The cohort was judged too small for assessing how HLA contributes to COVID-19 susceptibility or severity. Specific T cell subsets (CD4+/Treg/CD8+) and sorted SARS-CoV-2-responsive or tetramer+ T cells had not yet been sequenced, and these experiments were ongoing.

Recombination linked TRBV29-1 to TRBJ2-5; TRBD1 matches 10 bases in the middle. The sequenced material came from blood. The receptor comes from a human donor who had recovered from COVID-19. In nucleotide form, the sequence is TGCAGCGGGGCGACAGGGGGCAGGGAGACCCAGTACTTC. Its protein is CSGATGGRETQYF.